This TCR beta chain was profiled in a study of PD-1 blockade in classical Hodgkin lymphoma. Whole-study results and caveats: Relative to healthy donors, newly diagnosed patients reportedly had lower baseline TCR diversity, which was reported as lower still in relapsed/refractory patients.

Indicated time point: newly diagnosed, previously untreated cHL patient sample. Notes on this clone: Its antigen remains unknown.

The CDR3 is 15 amino acids. CDR1 is SNHLY and CDR2 is FYNNEI in the germline V gene. This table comes from immunoSEQ multiplex PCR, and its TCRdb copy is limited to in-frame clones, with some not included. The profile shows some 27,000 clones, approximately 90% of them singletons. The chain carries TRBV2 and TRBJ1-1; 8 bases align to TRBD1. This TCR came from a human donor with classical Hodgkin lymphoma. The sample taken for sequencing was peripheral blood mononuclear cells (PBMCs). CDR3 region: CAAVPQGAEWTEAFF. The CDR3 DNA reads TGTGCTGCTGTACCCCAGGGGGCGGAGTGGACTGAAGCTTTCTTT.